This T cell receptor beta chain was profiled in a study of T cells in Graves' hyperthyroidism and ophthalmopathy. CDR3 size: 13 residues. Germline V lookup: CDR1 KGHDR, CDR2 SFDVKD. Unmatched junction bases numbered 6, after V lost 11 bases and J lost 1 base. TCR beta CDR3 regions were amplified from RNA transcripts. TCR CDR3 regions were first amplified by RT-PCR with HTBI primers. MiXCR, applied by TCRdb to the multiplex PCR reads, yields one record per CDR3 protein. The sample lists about 610,000 distinct CDR3 sequences; approximately 15% were seen once. In its sample, this clonotype was seen many times.

The chain uses TRBV24-1 and TRBJ1-2; 7 bases agree with TRBD1. The sequencing input was blood. The sequence derives from a woman in her forties with Graves' ophthalmopathy. DNA for the CDR3: TGTGCCATCCGGGACAGAGATAACTATGGCTACACCTTC. It codes for CAIRDRDNYGYTF.